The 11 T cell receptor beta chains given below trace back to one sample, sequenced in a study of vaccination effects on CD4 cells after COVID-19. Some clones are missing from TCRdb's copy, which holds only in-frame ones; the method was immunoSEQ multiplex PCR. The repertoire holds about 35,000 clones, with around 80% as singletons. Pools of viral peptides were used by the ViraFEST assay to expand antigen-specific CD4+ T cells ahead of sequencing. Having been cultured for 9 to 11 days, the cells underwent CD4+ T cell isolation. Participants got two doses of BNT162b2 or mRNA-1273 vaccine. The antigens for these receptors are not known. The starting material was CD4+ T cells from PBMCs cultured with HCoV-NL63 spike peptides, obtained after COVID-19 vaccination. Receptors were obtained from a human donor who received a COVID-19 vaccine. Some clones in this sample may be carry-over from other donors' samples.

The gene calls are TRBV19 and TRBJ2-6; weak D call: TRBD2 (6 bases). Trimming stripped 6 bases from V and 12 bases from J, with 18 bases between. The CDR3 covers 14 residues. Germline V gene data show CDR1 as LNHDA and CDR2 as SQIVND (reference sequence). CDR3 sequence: CASSTVGTGGVLTF. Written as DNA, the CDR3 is TGTGCCAGTAGCACGGTTGGGACCGGGGGCGTCCTGACTTTC. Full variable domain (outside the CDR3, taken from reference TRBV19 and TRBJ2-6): DGGITQSPKYLFRKEGQNVTLSCEQNLNHDAMYWYRQDPGQGLRLIYYSQIVNDFQKGDIAEGYSVSREKKESFPLTVTSAQKNPTAFYLCASSTVGTGGVLTFGAGSRLTVL.

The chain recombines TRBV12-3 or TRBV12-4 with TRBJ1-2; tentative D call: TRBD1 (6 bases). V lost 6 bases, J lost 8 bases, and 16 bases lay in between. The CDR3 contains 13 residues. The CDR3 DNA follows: TGTGCCAGCAGCCAGGACCAGGGGTTCGGCTACACCTTC. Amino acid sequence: CASSQDQGFGYTF.

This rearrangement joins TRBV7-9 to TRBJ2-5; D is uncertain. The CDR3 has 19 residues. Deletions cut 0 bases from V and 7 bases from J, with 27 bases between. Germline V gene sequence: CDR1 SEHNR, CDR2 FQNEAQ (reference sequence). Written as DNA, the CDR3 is TGTGCCAGCAGCTTAGCGCTAGACGGCATTTTATCGCTCCTTCCGACCCAGTACTTC. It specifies CASSLALDGILSLLPTQYF.

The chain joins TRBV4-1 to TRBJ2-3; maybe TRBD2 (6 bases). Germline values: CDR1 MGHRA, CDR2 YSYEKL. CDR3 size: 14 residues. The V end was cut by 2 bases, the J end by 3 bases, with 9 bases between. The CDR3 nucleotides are TGCGCCAGCAGCCAAACGGAGGGGACAGATACGCAGTATTTT. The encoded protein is CASSQTEGTDTQYF.

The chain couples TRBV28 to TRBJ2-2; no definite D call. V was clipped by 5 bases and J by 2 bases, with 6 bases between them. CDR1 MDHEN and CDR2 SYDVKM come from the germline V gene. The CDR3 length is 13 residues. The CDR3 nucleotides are TGTGCCAGCAGTACCCCCAACACCGGGGAGCTGTTTTTT. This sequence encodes CASSTPNTGELFF.

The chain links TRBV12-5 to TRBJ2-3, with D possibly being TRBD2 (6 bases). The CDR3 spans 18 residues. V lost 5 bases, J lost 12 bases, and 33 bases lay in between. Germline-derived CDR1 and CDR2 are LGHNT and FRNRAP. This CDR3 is CASGADFRLEGRGSLQYF. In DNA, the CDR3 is TGTGCTAGTGGTGCGGACTTCCGATTAGAGGGCCGGGGGTCGTTACAGTATTTT.

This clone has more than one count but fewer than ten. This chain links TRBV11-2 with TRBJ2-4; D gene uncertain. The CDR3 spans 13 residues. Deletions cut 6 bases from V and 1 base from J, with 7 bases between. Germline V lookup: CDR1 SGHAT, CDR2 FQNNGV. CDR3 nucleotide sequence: TGTGCCAGCAGTCTCGGGGCCAAAAACATTCAGTACTTC. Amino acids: CASSLGAKNIQYF.

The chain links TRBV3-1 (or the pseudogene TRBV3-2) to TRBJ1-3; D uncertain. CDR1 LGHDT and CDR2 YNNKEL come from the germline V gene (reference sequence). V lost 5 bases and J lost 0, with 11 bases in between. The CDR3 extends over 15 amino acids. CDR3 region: CASSSPGSSGNTIYF. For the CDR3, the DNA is TGTGCCAGCAGCTCCCCGGGGAGCTCTGGAAACACCATATATTTT.

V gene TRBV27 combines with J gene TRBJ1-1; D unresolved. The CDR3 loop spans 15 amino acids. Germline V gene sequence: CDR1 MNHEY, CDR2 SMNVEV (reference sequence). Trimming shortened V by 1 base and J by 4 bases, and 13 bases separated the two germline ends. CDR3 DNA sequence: TGTGCCAGCAGTTTATTTGGAGGGATGGGCACTGAAGCTTTCTTT. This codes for CASSLFGGMGTEAFF.

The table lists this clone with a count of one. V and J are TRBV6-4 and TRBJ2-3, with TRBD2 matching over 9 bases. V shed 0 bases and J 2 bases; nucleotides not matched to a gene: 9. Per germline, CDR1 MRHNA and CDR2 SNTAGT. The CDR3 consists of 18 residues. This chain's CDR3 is CASSDSLLAGGDTDTQYF. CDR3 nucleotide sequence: TGTGCCAGCAGTGACTCGCTCCTTGCGGGGGGGGACACAGATACGCAGTATTTT.

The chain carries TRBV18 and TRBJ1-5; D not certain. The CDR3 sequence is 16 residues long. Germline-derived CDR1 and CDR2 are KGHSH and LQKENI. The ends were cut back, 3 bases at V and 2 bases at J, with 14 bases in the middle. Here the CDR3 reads CASSPGRPIGNQPQHF. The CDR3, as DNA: TGTGCCAGCTCACCGGGCAGACCCATAGGCAATCAGCCCCAGCATTTT.